This T cell receptor (beta chain) was documented in a study of T-cell reconstitution after alpha-beta-depleted transplantation in children. TCRbeta library preparation incorporated unique molecular identifiers. TCRdb ran MiXCR on the PCR reads and lists one entry per CDR3 protein. The repertoire holds roughly 240,000 distinct CDR3 sequences, roughly 8.2% seen once, with approximately 6.3% in the top ten. The V gene's germline CDR1 is SGHRS and CDR2 YFSETQ. V lost 0 bases, J lost 5 bases, and 4 bases stayed unmatched. CDR3 length equals 14 residues. This clonotype has a count of ten or more. What it recognizes is unknown. Findings and caveats of the study: Some patients showed high day-60 TCRbeta diversity, which derived from surviving recipient T cells and thymic progenitors. Reported findings indicate that, about two months after transplant, alpha-beta T cells came from several hundred expanded clones, which were derived from non-depleted graft cells. After one year, T-cell counts and TCRbeta diversity mostly came from new T cells.

The clonotype originates from a male patient aged 10 to 17 who had a stem cell transplant for acute lymphoblastic leukemia, so the T cells may come from the graft donor. The chain links TRBV5-1 to TRBJ1-1; TRBD1 matches at 7 bases. This specimen was PBMCs, mostly from graft donor cells, taken 180 days after TCRalphabeta/CD19-depleted stem cell transplant. The CDR3 DNA is TGCGCCAGCAGCTTGGAACAGGGGTGGACTGAAGCTTTCTTT. This encodes CASSLEQGWTEAFF.